The T cell receptor beta chain described here comes from a study of technical replicates of blood from a handful of donors. The germline CDR1 and CDR2 sequences are SGHTA and FQGNSA. Trimming took 1 base from V and 3 from J; bases not matched to a gene: 9. This CDR3 is built from 17 residues. TCRdb's copy holds only in-frame clones and misses some; the assay was immunoSEQ multiplex PCR. The sample comprises approximately 70,000 clones, around 92% of which are singletons, and around 0.34% rests with the top ten. What was sequenced was T cells isolated from PBMCs. The sequence came from a human donor in good health. Some clones in this sample may be carry-over from other donors' samples. The genes are TRBV7-2 and TRBJ1-2, with 9 positions matching TRBD1. The CDR3 sequence is CASSLVAGTGKDYGYTF. CDR3 sequence (DNA): TGTGCCAGCAGCTTAGTAGCCGGGACAGGGAAGGACTATGGCTACACCTTC.